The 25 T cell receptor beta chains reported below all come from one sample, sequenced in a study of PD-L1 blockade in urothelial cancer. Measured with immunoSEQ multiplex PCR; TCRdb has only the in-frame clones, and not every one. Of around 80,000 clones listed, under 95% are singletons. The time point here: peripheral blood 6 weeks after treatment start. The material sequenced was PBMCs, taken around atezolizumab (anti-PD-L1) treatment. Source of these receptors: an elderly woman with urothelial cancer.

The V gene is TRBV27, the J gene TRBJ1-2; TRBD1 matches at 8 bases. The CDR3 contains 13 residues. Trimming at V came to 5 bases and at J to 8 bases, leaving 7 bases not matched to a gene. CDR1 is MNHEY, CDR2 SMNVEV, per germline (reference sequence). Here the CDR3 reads CASSPGQVGGYTF. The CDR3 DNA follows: TGTGCCAGCAGTCCGGGACAGGTCGGAGGCTACACCTTC.

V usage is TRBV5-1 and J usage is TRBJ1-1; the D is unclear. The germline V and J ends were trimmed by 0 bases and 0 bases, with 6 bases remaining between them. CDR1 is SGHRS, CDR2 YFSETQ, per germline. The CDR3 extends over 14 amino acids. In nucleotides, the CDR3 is TGCGCCAGCAGCTTGGATCCAGTGAACACTGAAGCTTTCTTT. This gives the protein CASSLDPVNTEAFF. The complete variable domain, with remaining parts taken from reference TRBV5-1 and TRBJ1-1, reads KAGVTQTPRYLIKTRGQQVTLSCSPISGHRSVSWYQQTPGQGLQFLFEYFSETQRNKGNFPGRFSGRQFSNSRSEMNVSTLELGDSALYLCASSLDPVNTEAFFGQGTRLTVV.

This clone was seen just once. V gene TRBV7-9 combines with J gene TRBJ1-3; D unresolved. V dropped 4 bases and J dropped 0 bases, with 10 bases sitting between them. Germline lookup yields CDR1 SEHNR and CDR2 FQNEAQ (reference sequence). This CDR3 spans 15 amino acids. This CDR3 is CASSSGSDSGNTIYF. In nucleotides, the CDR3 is TGTGCCAGCAGCTCCGGGTCGGACTCTGGAAACACCATATATTTT.

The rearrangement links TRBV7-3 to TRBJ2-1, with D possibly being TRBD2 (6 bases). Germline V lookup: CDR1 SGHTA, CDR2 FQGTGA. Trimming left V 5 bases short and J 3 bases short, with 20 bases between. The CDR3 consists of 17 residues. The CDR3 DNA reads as TGTGCCAGCAGCCCAGACGGAGGAGGGTGGATCTACAATGAGCAGTTCTTC. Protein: CASSPDGGGWIYNEQFF. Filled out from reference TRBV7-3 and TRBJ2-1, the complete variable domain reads GAGVSQTPSNKVTEKGKYVELRCDPISGHTALYWYRQSLGQGPEFLIYFQGTGAADDSGLPNDRFFAVRPEGSVSTLKIQRTERGDSAVYLCASSPDGGGWIYNEQFFGPGTRLTVL.

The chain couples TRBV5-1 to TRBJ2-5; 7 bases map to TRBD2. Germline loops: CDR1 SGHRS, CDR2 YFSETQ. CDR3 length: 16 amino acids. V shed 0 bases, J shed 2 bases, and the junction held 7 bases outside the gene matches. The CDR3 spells CASSLGSSGNQETQYF. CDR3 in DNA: TGCGCCAGCAGCTTGGGTTCTAGCGGAAATCAAGAGACCCAGTACTTC.

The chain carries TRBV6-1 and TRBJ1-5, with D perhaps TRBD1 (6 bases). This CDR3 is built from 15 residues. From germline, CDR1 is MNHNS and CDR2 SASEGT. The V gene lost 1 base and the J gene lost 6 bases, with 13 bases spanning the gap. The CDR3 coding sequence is TGTGCCAGCAGTGAAGGCGGGGGCCGGCGTCAGCCCCAGCATTTT. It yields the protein CASSEGGGRRQPQHF.

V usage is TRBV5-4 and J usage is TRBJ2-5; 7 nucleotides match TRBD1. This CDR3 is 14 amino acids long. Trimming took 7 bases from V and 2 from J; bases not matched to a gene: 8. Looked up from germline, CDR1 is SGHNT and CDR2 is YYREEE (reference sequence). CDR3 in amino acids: CASAQPGQQETQYF. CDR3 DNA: TGTGCCAGCGCTCAACCGGGACAGCAAGAGACCCAGTACTTC.

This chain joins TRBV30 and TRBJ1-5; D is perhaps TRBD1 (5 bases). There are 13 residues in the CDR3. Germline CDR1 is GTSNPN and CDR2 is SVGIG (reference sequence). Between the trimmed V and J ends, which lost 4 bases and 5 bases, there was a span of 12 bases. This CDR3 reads CAWTAGFDQPQHF. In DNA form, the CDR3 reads TGTGCCTGGACCGCAGGGTTTGATCAGCCCCAGCATTTT.

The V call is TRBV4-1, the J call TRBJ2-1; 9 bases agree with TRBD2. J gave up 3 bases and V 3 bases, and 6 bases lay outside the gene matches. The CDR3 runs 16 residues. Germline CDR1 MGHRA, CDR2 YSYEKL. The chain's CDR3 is CASSHRSGRSYNEQFF. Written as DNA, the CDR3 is TGCGCCAGCAGCCACCGAAGCGGGAGGAGCTACAATGAGCAGTTCTTC.

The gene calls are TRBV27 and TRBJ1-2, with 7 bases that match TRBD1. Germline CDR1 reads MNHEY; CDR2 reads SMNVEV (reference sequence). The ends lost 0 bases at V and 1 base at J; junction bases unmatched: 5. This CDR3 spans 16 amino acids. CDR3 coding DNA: TGTGCCAGCAGTTTATCTGGGACAGTAATTAACTATGGCTACACCTTC. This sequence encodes CASSLSGTVINYGYTF.

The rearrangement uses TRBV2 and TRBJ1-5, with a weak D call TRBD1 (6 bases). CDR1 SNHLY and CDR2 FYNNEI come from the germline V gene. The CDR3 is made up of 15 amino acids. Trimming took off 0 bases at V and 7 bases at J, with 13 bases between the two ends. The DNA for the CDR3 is TGTGCCAGCAGTGAAGCGGGGCAGGGGTACCAGCCCCAGCATTTT. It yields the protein CASSEAGQGYQPQHF.

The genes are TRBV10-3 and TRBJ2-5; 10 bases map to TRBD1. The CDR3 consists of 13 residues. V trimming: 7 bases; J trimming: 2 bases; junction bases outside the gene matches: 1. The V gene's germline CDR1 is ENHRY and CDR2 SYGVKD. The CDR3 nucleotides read TGTGCCATCAAGGGACAGGGGCAAGAGACCCAGTACTTC. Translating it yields CAIKGQGQETQYF.

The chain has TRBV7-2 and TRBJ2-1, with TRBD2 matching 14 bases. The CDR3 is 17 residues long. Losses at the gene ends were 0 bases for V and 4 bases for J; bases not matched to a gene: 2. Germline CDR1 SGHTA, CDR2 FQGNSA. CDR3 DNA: TGTGCCAGCAGCTTAGCGGGACTAGCGGGAGCGTACAATGAGCAGTTCTTC. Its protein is CASSLAGLAGAYNEQFF.

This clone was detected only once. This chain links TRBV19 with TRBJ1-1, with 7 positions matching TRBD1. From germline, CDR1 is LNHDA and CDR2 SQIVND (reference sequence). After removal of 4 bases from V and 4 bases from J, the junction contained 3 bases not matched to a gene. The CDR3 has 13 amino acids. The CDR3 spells CASSTHRGTEAFF. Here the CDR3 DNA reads TGTGCCAGTAGTACACACAGGGGCACTGAAGCTTTCTTT.

This chain's CDR3 is CASSQTGDHTGELFF. CDR3 sequence (DNA): TGTGCCAGCAGCCAAACAGGGGATCACACCGGGGAGCTGTTTTTT. This chain links TRBV7-3 with TRBJ2-2, with 7 bases lining up with TRBD1. The V segment lost 5 bases and the J segment 3 bases; nucleotides outside the gene matches: 6. CDR3 length equals 15 residues. Germline V gene data show CDR1 as SGHTA and CDR2 as FQGTGA. Full variable domain (missing parts from reference TRBV7-3 and TRBJ2-2): GAGVSQTPSNKVTEKGKYVELRCDPISGHTALYWYRQSLGQGPEFLIYFQGTGAADDSGLPNDRFFAVRPEGSVSTLKIQRTERGDSAVYLCASSQTGDHTGELFFGEGSRLTVL.

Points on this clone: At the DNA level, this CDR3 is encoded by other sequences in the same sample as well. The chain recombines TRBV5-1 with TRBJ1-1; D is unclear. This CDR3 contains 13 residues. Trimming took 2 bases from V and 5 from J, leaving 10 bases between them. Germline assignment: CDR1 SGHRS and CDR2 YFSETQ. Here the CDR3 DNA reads TGCGCCAGCAGCTTCCGGGGAGGGACTGAAGCTTTCTTT. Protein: CASSFRGGTEAFF. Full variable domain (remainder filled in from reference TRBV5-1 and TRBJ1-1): KAGVTQTPRYLIKTRGQQVTLSCSPISGHRSVSWYQQTPGQGLQFLFEYFSETQRNKGNFPGRFSGRQFSNSRSEMNVSTLELGDSALYLCASSFRGGTEAFFGQGTRLTVV.

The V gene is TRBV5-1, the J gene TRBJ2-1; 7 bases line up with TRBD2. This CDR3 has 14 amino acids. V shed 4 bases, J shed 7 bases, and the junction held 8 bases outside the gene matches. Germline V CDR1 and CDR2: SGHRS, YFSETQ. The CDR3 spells CASSGGLERNEQFF. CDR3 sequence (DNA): TGCGCCAGCAGCGGTGGACTAGAACGGAATGAGCAGTTCTTC.

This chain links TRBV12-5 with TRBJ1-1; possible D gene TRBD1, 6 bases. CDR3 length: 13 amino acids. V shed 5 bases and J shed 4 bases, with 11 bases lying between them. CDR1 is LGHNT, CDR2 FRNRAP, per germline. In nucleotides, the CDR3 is TGTGCTAGTGGTAGGTCAGGGGCCACTGAAGCTTTCTTT. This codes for CASGRSGATEAFF. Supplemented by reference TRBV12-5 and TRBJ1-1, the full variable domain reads DARVTQTPRHKVTEMGQEVTMRCQPILGHNTVFWYRQTMMQGLELLAYFRNRAPLDDSGMPKDRFSAEMPDATLATLKIQPSEPRDSAVYFCASGRSGATEAFFGQGTRLTVV.

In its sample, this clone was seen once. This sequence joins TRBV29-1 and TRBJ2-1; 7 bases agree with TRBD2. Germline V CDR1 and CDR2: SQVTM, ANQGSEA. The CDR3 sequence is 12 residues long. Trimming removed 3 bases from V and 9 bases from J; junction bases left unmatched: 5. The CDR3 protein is CSVEGTIGEQFF. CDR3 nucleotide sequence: TGCAGCGTTGAGGGGACTATCGGTGAGCAGTTCTTC.

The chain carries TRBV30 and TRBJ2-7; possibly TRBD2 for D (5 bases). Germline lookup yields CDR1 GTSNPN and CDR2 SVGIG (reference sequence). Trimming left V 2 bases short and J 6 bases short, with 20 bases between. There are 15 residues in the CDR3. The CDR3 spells CAWSTDSGWAGEQYF. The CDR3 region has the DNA TGTGCCTGGAGTACAGACTCGGGCTGGGCGGGCGAGCAGTACTTC.

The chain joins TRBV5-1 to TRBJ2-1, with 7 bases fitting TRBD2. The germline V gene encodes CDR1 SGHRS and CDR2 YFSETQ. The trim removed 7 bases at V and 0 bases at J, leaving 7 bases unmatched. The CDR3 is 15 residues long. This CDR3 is CASRWSGNSYNEQFF. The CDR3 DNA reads TGCGCCAGCCGGTGGAGCGGGAACTCCTACAATGAGCAGTTCTTC.

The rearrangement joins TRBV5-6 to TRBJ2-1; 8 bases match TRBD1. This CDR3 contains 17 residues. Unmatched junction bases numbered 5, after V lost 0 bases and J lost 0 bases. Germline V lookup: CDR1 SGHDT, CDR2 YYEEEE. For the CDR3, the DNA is TGTGCCAGCAGCTTGGTGGGACAGGCAAGCTCCTACAATGAGCAGTTCTTC. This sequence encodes CASSLVGQASSYNEQFF.

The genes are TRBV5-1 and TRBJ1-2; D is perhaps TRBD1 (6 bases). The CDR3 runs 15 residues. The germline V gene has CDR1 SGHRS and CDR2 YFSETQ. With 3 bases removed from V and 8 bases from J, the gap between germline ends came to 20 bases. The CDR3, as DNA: TGCGCCAGCAGCTGGGACGACAGGTCCCCTTGGGGCTACACCTTC. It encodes CASSWDDRSPWGYTF.

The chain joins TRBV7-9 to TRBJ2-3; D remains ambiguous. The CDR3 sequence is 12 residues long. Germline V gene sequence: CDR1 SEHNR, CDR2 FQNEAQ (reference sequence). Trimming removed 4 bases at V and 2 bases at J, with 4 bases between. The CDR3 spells CASSWPTDTQYF. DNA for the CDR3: TGTGCCAGCAGCTGGCCCACAGATACGCAGTATTTT.

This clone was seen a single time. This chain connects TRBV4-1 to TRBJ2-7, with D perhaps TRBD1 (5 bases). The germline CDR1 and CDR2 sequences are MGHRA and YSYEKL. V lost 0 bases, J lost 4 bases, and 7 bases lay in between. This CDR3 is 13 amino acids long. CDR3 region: CASSQEGLYEQYF. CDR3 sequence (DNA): TGCGCCAGCAGCCAAGAGGGGCTTTACGAGCAGTACTTC.